Following are 18 T cell receptor beta chains from one sample sequenced in a study of esophageal squamous cell carcinoma under preoperative chemotherapy. The sample's time point: after preoperative PTX-NDP chemotherapy. In TCRdb, the PCR reads were re-called with MiXCR into one record per CDR3 protein. The sample gives roughly 9,300 distinct CDR3 sequences, under 55% of which show up once; 13% to 15% is in the top ten. Sampling was performed from a patient given preoperative chemotherapy. Every receptor here comes from a human donor with esophageal squamous cell carcinoma. The donor label of this sample is uncertain.

This clonotype was seen at least ten times. The V call is TRBV12-5, the J call TRBJ2-7, with 9 bases matching TRBD1. The germline gives CDR1 LGHNT, CDR2 FRNRAP. The trim removed 7 bases at V and 3 bases at J, leaving 7 bases unmatched. The CDR3 sequence is 14 residues long. CDR3 protein: CASATGGLSYEQYF. The CDR3 DNA reads as TGTGCTAGTGCCACAGGGGGCCTTAGCTACGAGCAGTACTTC.

As regards this clonotype: One junction end does not reproduce the germline sequence, and a read error may be involved. The chain uses TRBV6-1 and TRBJ2-2; 7 bases agree with TRBD1. CDR3 size: 15 residues. The V gene's germline CDR1 is MNHNS and CDR2 SASEGT. The CDR3 bases are TGTGCCAGCAGGACCGGGACAGTGAGCACAGAGGAGCTGTATTTT. This sequence encodes CASRTGTVSTEELYF.

The chain joins TRBV10-3 to TRBJ2-4, with TRBD1 identical over 8 bases. The DNA end is more similar to TRBJ2-1, so the J call may be wrong. The CDR3 runs 11 residues. Germline V gene sequence: CDR1 ENHRY, CDR2 SYGVKD. CDR3 nucleotides: TGTGCCTCGTGGACAGGGAACGAGCAGTTCTTC. Translation gives CASWTGNEQFF.

This clonotype was recorded a few times. The chain links TRBV3-1 to TRBJ2-5; 7 bases match TRBD1. V lost 0 bases and J lost 11; bases outside the gene matches: 6. Germline-derived CDR1 and CDR2 are LGHDT and YNNKEL (reference sequence). The CDR3 is 13 amino acids. The CDR3 loop is CASSQDLRGQQYF. DNA for the CDR3: TGTGCCAGCAGCCAAGATCTGAGGGGGCAGCAGTACTTC.

This clonotype was picked up many times. This chain uses TRBV7-6 with TRBJ2-3, with D maybe TRBD2 (6 bases). Between the trimmed V and J ends, which lost 1 base and 2 bases, there was a span of 10 bases. The CDR3 runs 15 residues. From germline, CDR1 is SGHVS and CDR2 FNYEAQ. CDR3 bases: TGTGCCAGCAGCTTAGGTCTAGCGAACACAGATACGCAGTATTTT. This translates into CASSLGLANTDTQYF.

This clonotype was detected ten times or more. The J gene is TRBJ1-3, the V gene TRBV6-1, with D unresolved. The germline V gene encodes CDR1 MNHNS and CDR2 SASEGT. The CDR3 is 15 amino acids. Trimming stripped 4 bases from V and 2 bases from J, with 12 bases between. The CDR3 reads CASSAGRIPGNTIYF. As DNA, the CDR3 is TGTGCCAGCAGTGCCGGACGCATACCTGGAAACACCATATATTTT.

V usage is TRBV9 and J usage is TRBJ2-1; the D gene is possibly TRBD1 (5 bases). Trimming took off 4 bases at V and 6 bases at J, with 8 bases between the two ends. The CDR3 contains 12 residues. CDR1 is SGDLS, CDR2 YYNGEE, per germline. CDR3 sequence: CASSYDSNEQFF. Written as DNA, the CDR3 is TGTGCCAGCAGCTATGACAGCAATGAGCAGTTCTTC.

The chain recombines TRBV6-5 with TRBJ2-3; 7 nucleotides line up with TRBD2. The J call may be mistaken, given a closer DNA end match to TRBJ2-7. This CDR3 comprises 15 residues. Germline assignment: CDR1 MNHEY and CDR2 SVGAGI. In DNA form, the CDR3 reads TGTGCCAGGGGTTACGGGGGGAGTCCCCCAGATACGCAGTACTTC. This gives the protein CARGYGGSPPDTQYF.

Notes on this clonotype: Compared with germline, one end of the junction differs, possibly owing to a read error. The gene calls are TRBV12-3 or TRBV12-4 and TRBJ2-6, with no clear D. There are 11 residues in the CDR3. The CDR3 DNA reads as TGTGCCAGCAGTCCTTACAATAAGCAGTATTTC. This translates into CASSPYNKQYF.

Details on this clonotype: Relative to the germline gene, one junction end is altered; a read error may explain this. The V and J genes are TRBV6-5 and TRBJ2-3, with 7 bases identical to TRBD1. Germline values: CDR1 MNHEY, CDR2 SVGAGI. This CDR3 region has 14 residues. CDR3 region: CASSLRTGQNTQYF. The CDR3 bases are TGTGCCAGCAGTTTGCGGACAGGCCAAAATACGCAGTACTTT.

This clonotype was picked up many times. V is TRBV10-2 and J is TRBJ2-2; D is ambiguous. CDR1 is WSHSY, CDR2 SAAADI, per germline. The CDR3 is 13 amino acids. Trimming stripped 6 bases from V and 3 bases from J, with 8 bases between. CDR3 in DNA: TGCGCCAGCAGCGGATGGGACACCGGGGAGCTGTTTTTT. The encoded protein is CASSGWDTGELFF.

The count of this clonotype is one. The chain links TRBV6-1 to TRBJ2-1; D is unresolved. With 0 bases removed from V and 10 bases from J, the gap between germline ends came to 19 bases. Germline CDR1 is MNHNS and CDR2 is SASEGT. The CDR3 extends over 16 amino acids. The CDR3 DNA is TGTGCCAGCAGTGAAGCGCTGCTCTCCGGGCCCTACGAGCAGTTCTTC. The encoded protein is CASSEALLSGPYEQFF.

Turning to this clonotype: This is likely a read error, given that the CDR3 carries no conserved phenylalanine or tryptophan at its end. The limits of the CDR3 on the DNA are not certain, so only TCRdb's listed CDR3 is given. The chain uses TRBV6-1 and TRBJ2-6; the table's TRBD1 call for D was not verified on the DNA. Germline V gene sequence: CDR1 MNHNS, CDR2 SASEGT. The CDR3 contains 18 residues when both ends are counted. CDR3 residues: CASSPATGEGEETQFFGP.

The V gene is TRBV7-6, the J gene TRBJ2-2, with D possibly being TRBD2 (5 bases). Germline V gene lookup returns CDR1 SGHVS and CDR2 FNYEAQ. This CDR3 is built from 15 residues. Deletions cut 0 bases from V and 5 bases from J, with 10 bases between. For the CDR3, the DNA is TGTGCCAGCAGCTTAGCGCGGACGGGAACCGGGGAGCTGTTTTTT. Translating gives CASSLARTGTGELFF.

By sample fraction, this clonotype is medium-sized (0.01 to 0.1%). This sequence joins TRBV12-5 and TRBJ1-1; 8 bases are shared with TRBD1. The CDR3 is 16 amino acids. V shed 6 bases, J shed 4 bases, and the junction held 13 bases outside the gene matches. The V gene's germline CDR1 is LGHNT and CDR2 FRNRAP. CDR3: CASGQRQGPHSTEAFF. CDR3 nucleotides: TGTGCTAGTGGCCAACGACAGGGGCCGCATAGCACTGAAGCTTTCTTT.

This chain uses TRBV6-1 with TRBJ1-1; D is possibly TRBD1 (5 bases). Germline lookup yields CDR1 MNHNS and CDR2 SASEGT. CDR3 length equals 14 residues. Trimming took off 6 bases at V and 1 base at J, with 12 bases between the two ends. In DNA form, the CDR3 reads TGTGCCAGCAGCCGACCTGGGGGGAACACTGAAGCTTTCTTT. As protein: CASSRPGGNTEAFF.

The chain has TRBV6-5 and TRBJ1-5, with 9 bases identical to TRBD1. The CDR3 sequence is 16 residues long. The germline gives CDR1 MNHEY, CDR2 SVGAGI. Germline trimming cut 4 bases from V and 6 bases from J; bases unmatched to any gene: 10. The CDR3 sequence: CASSSTTGGAIQPQHF. The DNA for the CDR3 is TGTGCCAGCAGTTCTACGACAGGGGGGGCGATTCAGCCCCAGCATTTT.

The V gene is TRBV29-1, the J gene TRBJ2-4; TRBD1 aligns across 10 bases. The J call may be in error: the DNA end matches TRBJ2-7 better. CDR1 SQVTM and CDR2 ANQGSEA come from the germline V gene. The CDR3 is 13 amino acids. The DNA of the CDR3 is TGCAGCGTTGCCCGGGACAGGGGCTACGAGCAGTACTTC. Its translation is CSVARDRGYEQYF.